The 13 T cell receptor beta chains below all came from one sample that was sequenced in a study of blood T cell repertoires in COVID-19. TCRdb keeps only in-frame clones here, not all; method: immunoSEQ multiplex PCR. Altogether 200,000 to 250,000 clones are present, approximately 78% being singletons, with the ten largest covering nearly 9.5%. The specimen sequenced was PBMCs or T cells enriched from blood (not recorded which). These receptor sequences come from a middle-aged man who had recovered from COVID-19.

The V call is TRBV5-1, the J call TRBJ2-3; maybe TRBD1 (6 bases). Trimming cost V 0 bases and J 3 bases, with 14 bases left between them. CDR3 length equals 16 residues. The germline V gene has CDR1 SGHRS and CDR2 YFSETQ. The CDR3 loop reads CASSLVPGEKTDTQYF. The DNA of the CDR3 is TGCGCCAGCAGCTTGGTCCCAGGGGAGAAGACAGATACGCAGTATTTT.

This sequence joins TRBV24-1 and TRBJ1-1; D is uncertain. Germline-derived CDR1 and CDR2 are KGHDR and SFDVKD. V was pared by 6 bases and J by 2 bases, with 15 bases between. The CDR3 runs 15 residues. CDR3 nucleotides: TGTGCCACCAGTCCCCTACCCGCCGCAAACACTGAAGCTTTCTTT. Translated: CATSPLPAANTEAFF.

There are a few counts of this clone. The V and J genes are TRBV19 and TRBJ1-2; 7 bases fit TRBD1. V lost 6 bases, J lost 0 bases, and 10 bases stayed unmatched. This CDR3 is 16 amino acids long. Germline V gene data show CDR1 as LNHDA and CDR2 as SQIVND (reference sequence). The CDR3 DNA reads as TGTGCCAGTAGAATCTCTGGGGACAGCTCTAACTATGGCTACACCTTC. Translation: CASRISGDSSNYGYTF.

The rearrangement joins TRBV7-2 to TRBJ2-5, with D perhaps matching TRBD2 (5 bases). Germline V gene sequence: CDR1 SGHTA, CDR2 FQGNSA. This CDR3 is 16 amino acids long. Trimming took 1 base from V and 1 from J, leaving 13 bases between them. CDR3 region: CASSLVDWAGQETQYF. The CDR3 DNA reads TGTGCCAGCAGCTTAGTGGACTGGGCGGGCCAAGAGACCCAGTACTTC. The full variable domain, completed using reference TRBV7-2 and TRBJ2-5, is GAGVSQSPSNKVTEKGKDVELRCDPISGHTALYWYRQSLGQGLEFLIYFQGNSAPDKSGLPSDRFSAERTGGSVSTLTIQRTQQEDSAVYLCASSLVDWAGQETQYFGPGTRLLVL.

The rearrangement joins TRBV23-1 to TRBJ1-6, with D possibly being TRBD1 (6 bases). TRBV23-1 is known as an ORF, though its function is uncertain. The CDR3 loop spans 17 amino acids. The germline V and J ends were trimmed by 6 bases and 5 bases, with 20 bases remaining between them. The CDR3 reads CASRARGGASNNSPLHF. CDR3 DNA: TGCGCCAGCAGGGCCCGGGGGGGGGCAAGTAATAATTCACCCCTCCACTTT.

This clone was recorded once. This rearrangement joins TRBV6-5 to TRBJ2-1; 7 nucleotides match TRBD1. The CDR3 runs 16 residues. Germline-derived CDR1 and CDR2 are MNHEY and SVGAGI. V was clipped by 3 bases and J by 2 bases; unmatched bases: 7. CDR3 coding DNA: TGTGCCAGCAGTTATGACAGGGCCGGACCCTACAATGAGCAGTTCTTC. It encodes CASSYDRAGPYNEQFF.

Sample share makes this clone medium-sized (0.01 to 0.1%). The V and J genes are TRBV9 and TRBJ2-1; D is possibly TRBD1 (6 bases). This CDR3 is 14 amino acids long. Germline V lookup: CDR1 SGDLS, CDR2 YYNGEE. V lost 3 bases, J lost 5 bases, and 12 bases lay in between. As DNA, the CDR3 is TGTGCCAGCAGCGACGGGACAACCAACAATGAGCAGTTCTTC. This gives the protein CASSDGTTNNEQFF. Filled out from reference TRBV9 and TRBJ2-1, the complete variable domain reads DSGVTQTPKHLITATGQRVTLRCSPRSGDLSVYWYQQSLDQGLQFLIQYYNGEERAKGNILERFSAQQFPDLHSELNLSSLELGDSALYFCASSDGTTNNEQFFGPGTRLTVL.

V gene TRBV15 combines with J gene TRBJ1-2, with D maybe TRBD1 (6 bases). The CDR3 is made up of 16 amino acids. The V gene lost 0 bases and the J gene lost 5 bases, with 16 bases spanning the gap. Germline V gene data show CDR1 as LNHNV and CDR2 as YYDKDF (reference sequence). CDR3 sequence (DNA): TGTGCCACCAGCAGAGATGGGCAGGGGAAGGTATATGGCTACACCTTC. Protein sequence: CATSRDGQGKVYGYTF.

The gene calls are TRBV15 and TRBJ2-3; 8 bases match TRBD2. Germline trimming cut 1 base from V and 4 bases from J; bases unmatched to any gene: 7. The germline CDR1 and CDR2 sequences are LNHNV and YYDKDF (reference sequence). The CDR3 spans 16 residues. CDR3 residues: CATSRGYGGAADTQYF. CDR3 nucleotide sequence: TGTGCCACCAGCAGAGGGTACGGGGGGGCAGCAGATACGCAGTATTTT. Full variable domain (missing parts from reference TRBV15 and TRBJ2-3): DAMVIQNPRYQVTQFGKPVTLSCSQTLNHNVMYWYQQKSSQAPKLLFHYYDKDFNNEADTPDNFQSRRPNTSFCFLDIRSPGLGDTAMYLCATSRGYGGAADTQYFGPGTRLTVL.

The chain uses TRBV7-3 and TRBJ2-1, with D possibly TRBD2 on 5 matching bases. The CDR3 loop spans 13 amino acids. V was trimmed by 5 bases and J by 8 bases, leaving 13 bases between them. Germline V gene data show CDR1 as SGHTA and CDR2 as FQGTGA. CDR3 nucleotide sequence: TGTGCCAGCAGCCCCTTGGGGAGTGATGAGCAGTTCTTC. Protein: CASSPLGSDEQFF. The full variable domain, its missing parts supplied by reference TRBV7-3 and TRBJ2-1, is GAGVSQTPSNKVTEKGKYVELRCDPISGHTALYWYRQSLGQGPEFLIYFQGTGAADDSGLPNDRFFAVRPEGSVSTLKIQRTERGDSAVYLCASSPLGSDEQFFGPGTRLTVL.

The V and J genes are TRBV11-2 and TRBJ1-5; D not resolved. Deletions cut 4 bases from V and 1 base from J, with 5 bases between. The CDR3 runs 13 residues. Germline V lookup: CDR1 SGHAT, CDR2 FQNNGV. CDR3 sequence: CASSYTSNQPQHF. CDR3 in DNA: TGTGCCAGCAGCTACACGAGCAATCAGCCCCAGCATTTT.

The rearrangement uses TRBV15 and TRBJ1-4, with no clear D. The germline V and J ends were trimmed by 1 base and 1 base, with 10 bases remaining between them. The CDR3 is 16 amino acids. Germline V gene sequence: CDR1 LNHNV, CDR2 YYDKDF (reference sequence). In DNA, the CDR3 is TGTGCCACCAGCAGAGTAGTCGGGAGAACTAATGAAAAACTGTTTTTT. Its translation: CATSRVVGRTNEKLFF.

The CDR3 loop is CASSLGFSSHEQYF. In nucleotides, the CDR3 is TGTGCCAGCAGCTTAGGATTTAGTAGTCACGAGCAGTACTTC. The chain uses TRBV11-2 and TRBJ2-7; the D is unclear. Germline-derived CDR1 and CDR2 are SGHAT and FQNNGV. The CDR3 has 14 amino acids. V lost 1 base and J 5 bases, leaving 12 bases between the germline ends.